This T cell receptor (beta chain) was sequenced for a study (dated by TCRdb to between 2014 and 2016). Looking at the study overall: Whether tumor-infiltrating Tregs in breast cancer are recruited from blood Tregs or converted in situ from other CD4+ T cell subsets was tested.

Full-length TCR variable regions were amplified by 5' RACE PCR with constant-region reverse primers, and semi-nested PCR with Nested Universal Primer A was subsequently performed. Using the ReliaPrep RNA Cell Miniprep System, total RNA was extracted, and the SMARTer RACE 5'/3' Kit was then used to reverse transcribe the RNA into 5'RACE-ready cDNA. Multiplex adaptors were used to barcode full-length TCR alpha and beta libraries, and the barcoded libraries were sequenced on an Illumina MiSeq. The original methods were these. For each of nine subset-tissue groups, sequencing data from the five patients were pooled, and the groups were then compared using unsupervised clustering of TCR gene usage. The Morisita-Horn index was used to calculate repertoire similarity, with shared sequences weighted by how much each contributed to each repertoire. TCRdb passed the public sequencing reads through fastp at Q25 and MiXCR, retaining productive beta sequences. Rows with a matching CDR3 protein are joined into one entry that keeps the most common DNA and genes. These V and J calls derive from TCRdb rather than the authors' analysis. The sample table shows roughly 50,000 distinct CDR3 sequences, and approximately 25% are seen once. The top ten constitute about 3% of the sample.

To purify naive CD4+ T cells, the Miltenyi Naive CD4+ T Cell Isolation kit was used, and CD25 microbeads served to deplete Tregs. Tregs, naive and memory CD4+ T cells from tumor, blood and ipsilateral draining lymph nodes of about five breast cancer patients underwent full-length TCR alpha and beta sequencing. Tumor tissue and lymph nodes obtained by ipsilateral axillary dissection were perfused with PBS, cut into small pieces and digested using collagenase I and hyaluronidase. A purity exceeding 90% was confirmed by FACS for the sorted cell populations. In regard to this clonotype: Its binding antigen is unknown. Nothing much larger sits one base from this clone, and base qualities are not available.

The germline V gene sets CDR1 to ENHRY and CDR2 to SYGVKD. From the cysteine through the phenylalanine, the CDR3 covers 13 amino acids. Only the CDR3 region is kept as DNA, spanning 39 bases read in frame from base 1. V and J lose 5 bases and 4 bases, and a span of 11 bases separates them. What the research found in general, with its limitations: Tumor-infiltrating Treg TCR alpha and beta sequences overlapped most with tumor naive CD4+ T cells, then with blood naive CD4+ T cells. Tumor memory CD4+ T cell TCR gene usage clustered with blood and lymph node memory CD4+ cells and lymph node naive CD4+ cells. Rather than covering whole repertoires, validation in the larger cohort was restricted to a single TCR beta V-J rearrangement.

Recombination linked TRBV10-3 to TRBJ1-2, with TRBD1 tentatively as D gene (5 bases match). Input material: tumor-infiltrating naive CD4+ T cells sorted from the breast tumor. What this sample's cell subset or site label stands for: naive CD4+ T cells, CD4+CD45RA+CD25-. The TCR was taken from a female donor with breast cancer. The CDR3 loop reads CAISRPGTYGYTF. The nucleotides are TGTGCCATCAGTCGACCAGGGACCTATGGCTACACCTTC.